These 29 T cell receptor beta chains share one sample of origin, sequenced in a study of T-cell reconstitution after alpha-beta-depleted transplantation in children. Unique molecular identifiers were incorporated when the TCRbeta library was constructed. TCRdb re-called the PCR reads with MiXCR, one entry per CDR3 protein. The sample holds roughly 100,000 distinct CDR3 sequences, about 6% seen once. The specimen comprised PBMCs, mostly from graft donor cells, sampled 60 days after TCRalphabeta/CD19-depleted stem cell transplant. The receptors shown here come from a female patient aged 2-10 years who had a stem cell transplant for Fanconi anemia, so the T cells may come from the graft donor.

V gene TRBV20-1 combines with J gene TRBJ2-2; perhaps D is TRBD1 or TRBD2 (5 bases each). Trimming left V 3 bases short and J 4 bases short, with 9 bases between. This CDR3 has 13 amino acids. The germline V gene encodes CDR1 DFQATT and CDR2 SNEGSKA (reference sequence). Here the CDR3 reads CSASSGSTGELFF. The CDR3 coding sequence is TGCAGTGCTAGTTCAGGGAGCACCGGGGAGCTGTTTTTT.

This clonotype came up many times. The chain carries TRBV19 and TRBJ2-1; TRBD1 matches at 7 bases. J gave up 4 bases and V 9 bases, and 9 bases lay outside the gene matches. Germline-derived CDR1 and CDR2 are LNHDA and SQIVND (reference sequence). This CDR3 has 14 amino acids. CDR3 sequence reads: CASGLGQVYNEQFF. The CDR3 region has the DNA TGTGCCAGCGGACTCGGACAGGTTTACAATGAGCAGTTCTTC.

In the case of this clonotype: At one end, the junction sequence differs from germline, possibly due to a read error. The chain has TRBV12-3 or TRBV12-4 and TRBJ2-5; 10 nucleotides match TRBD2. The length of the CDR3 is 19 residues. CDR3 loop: CTSCLALMSGGADQETQYF. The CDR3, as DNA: TGTACCAGCTGTTTAGCGCTGATGAGCGGGGGGGCCGATCAAGAGACCCAGTACTTC.

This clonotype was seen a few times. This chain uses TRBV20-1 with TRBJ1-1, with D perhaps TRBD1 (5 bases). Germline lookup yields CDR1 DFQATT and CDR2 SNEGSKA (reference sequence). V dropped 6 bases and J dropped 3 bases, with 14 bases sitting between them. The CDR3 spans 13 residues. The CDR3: CSAARDVYTEAFF. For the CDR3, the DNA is TGCAGTGCGGCCCGGGACGTGTACACTGAAGCTTTCTTT.

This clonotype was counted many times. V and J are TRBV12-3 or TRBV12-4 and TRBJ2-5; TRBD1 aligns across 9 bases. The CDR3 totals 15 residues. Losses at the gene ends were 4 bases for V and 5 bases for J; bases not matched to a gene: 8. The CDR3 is CASSSSDRGRETQYF. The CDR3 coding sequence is TGTGCCAGCAGTTCCAGCGACAGGGGGAGGGAGACCCAGTACTTC.

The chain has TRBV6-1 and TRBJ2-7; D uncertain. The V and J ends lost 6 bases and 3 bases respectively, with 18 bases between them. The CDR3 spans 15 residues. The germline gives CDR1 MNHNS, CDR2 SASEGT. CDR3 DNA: TGTGCCAGCAGATTTAGATCGGTTGGGTACTACGAGCAGTACTTC. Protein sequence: CASRFRSVGYYEQYF.

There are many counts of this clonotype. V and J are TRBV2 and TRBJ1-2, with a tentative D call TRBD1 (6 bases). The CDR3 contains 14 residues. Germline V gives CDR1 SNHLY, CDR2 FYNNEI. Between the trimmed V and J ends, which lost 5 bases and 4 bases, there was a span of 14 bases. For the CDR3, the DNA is TGTGCCAGCAGTTTACAGGGATGGGTCTATGGCTACACCTTC. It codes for CASSLQGWVYGYTF.

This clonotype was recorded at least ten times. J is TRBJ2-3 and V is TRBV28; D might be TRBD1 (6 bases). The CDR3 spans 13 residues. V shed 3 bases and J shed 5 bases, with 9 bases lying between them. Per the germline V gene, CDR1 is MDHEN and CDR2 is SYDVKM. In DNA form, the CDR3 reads TGTGCCAGCAGTTTTCCAGGGGTAGATACGCAGTATTTT. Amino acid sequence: CASSFPGVDTQYF.

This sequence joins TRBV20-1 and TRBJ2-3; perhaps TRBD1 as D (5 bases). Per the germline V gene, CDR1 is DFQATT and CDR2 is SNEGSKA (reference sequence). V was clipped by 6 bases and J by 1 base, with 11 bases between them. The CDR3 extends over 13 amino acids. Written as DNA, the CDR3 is TGCAGTGCCAGCGTACAGGGCACAGATACGCAGTATTTT. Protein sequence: CSASVQGTDTQYF.

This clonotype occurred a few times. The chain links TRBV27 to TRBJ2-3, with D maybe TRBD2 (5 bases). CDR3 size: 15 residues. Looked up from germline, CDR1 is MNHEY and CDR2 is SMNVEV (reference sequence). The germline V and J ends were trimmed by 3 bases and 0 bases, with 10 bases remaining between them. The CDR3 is CASSFEGFSTDTQYF. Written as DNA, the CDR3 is TGTGCCAGCAGTTTTGAGGGATTTAGCACAGATACGCAGTATTTT.

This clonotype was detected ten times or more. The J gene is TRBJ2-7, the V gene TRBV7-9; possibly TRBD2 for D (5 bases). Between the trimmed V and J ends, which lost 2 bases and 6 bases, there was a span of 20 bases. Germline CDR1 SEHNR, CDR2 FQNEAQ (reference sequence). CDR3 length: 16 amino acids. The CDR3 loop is CASSLTRGLGEIEQYF. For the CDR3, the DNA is TGTGCCAGCAGCTTAACTCGAGGGCTAGGCGAAATCGAGCAGTACTTC.

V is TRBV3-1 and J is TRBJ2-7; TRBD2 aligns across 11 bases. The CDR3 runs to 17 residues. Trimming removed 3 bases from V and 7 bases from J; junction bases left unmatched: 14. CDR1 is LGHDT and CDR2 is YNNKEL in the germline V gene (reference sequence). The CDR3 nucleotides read TGTGCCAGCAGCCAGGACGGCCAGGGACTAGCGGTTTGGGAGCAGTACTTC. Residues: CASSQDGQGLAVWEQYF.

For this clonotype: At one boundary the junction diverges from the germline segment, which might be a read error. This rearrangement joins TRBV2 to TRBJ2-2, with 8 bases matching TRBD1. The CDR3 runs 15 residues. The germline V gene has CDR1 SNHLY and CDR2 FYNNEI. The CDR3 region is CATSKNRGDTGELFF. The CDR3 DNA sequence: TGTGCCACCAGTAAAAACAGGGGGGACACCGGGGAGCTGTTTTTT.

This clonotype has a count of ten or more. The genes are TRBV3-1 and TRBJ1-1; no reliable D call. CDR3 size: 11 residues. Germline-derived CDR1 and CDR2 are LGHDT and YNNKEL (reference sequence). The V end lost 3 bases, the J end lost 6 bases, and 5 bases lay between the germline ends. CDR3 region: CASSQGSEAFF. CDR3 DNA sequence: TGTGCCAGCAGCCAGGGGTCTGAAGCTTTCTTT.

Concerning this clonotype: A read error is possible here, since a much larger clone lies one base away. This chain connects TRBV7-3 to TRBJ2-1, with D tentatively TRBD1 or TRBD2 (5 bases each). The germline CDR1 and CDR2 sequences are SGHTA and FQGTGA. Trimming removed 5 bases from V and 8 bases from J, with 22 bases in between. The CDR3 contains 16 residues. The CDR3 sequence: CASSRDQGPPFDEQFF. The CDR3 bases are TGTGCCAGCAGCCGGGACCAGGGACCCCCTTTCGATGAGCAGTTCTTC.

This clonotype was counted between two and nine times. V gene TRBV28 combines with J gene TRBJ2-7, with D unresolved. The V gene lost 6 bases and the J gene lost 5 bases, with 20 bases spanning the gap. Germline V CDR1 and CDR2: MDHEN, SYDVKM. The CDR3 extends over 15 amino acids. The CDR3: CASSHLGSVINEQYF. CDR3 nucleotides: TGTGCCAGCAGCCATTTGGGGTCCGTGATCAACGAGCAGTACTTC. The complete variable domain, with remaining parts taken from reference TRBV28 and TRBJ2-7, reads DVKVTQSSRYLVKRTGEKVFLECVQDMDHENMFWYRQDPGLGLRLIYFSYDVKMKEKGDIPEGYSVSREKKERFSLILESASTNQTSMYLCASSHLGSVINEQYFGPGTRLTVT.

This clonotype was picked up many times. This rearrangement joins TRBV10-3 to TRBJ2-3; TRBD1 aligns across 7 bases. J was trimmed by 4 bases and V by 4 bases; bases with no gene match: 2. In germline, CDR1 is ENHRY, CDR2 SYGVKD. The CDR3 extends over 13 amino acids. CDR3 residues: CAISGDSSDTQYF. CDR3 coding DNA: TGTGCCATCAGTGGGGACAGTTCAGATACGCAGTATTTT.

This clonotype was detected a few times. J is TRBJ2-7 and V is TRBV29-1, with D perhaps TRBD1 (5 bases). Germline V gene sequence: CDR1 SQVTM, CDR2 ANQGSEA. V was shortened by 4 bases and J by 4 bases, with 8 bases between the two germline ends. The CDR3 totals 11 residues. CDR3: CSVAGSYEQYF. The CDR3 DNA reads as TGCAGCGTTGCAGGGTCGTACGAGCAGTACTTC.

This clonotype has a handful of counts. CDR3 bases: TGCAGTGCTCCCTTGGGGGTGCCATACTTC. It translates to CSAPLGVPYF. The gene calls are TRBV20-1 and TRBJ2-7; D assignment may be TRBD1 or TRBD2 (5 bases each). V lost 5 bases to trimming and J lost 13 bases, with 15 bases between them. This CDR3 spans 10 amino acids. Germline V gives CDR1 DFQATT, CDR2 SNEGSKA (reference sequence).

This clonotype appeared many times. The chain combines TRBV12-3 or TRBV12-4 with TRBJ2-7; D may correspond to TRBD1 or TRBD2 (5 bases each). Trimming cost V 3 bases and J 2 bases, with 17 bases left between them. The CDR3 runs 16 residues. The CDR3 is CASSFSPDWGTYEQYF. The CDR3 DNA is TGTGCCAGCAGTTTTTCCCCCGATTGGGGGACCTACGAGCAGTACTTC.

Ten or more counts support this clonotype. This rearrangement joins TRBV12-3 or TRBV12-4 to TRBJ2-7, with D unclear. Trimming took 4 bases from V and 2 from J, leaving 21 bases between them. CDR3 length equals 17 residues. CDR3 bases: TGTGCCAGCAGTTCTCCCACGAGGACCGCCTCAGCCTACGAGCAGTACTTC. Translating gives CASSSPTRTASAYEQYF.

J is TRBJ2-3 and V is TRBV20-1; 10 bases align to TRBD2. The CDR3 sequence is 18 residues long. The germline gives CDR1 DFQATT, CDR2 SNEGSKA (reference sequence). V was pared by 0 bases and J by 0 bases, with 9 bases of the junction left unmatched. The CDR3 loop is CSARDLAGEPSSTDTQYF. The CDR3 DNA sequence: TGCAGTGCTAGAGATCTAGCGGGGGAACCATCCAGCACAGATACGCAGTATTTT.

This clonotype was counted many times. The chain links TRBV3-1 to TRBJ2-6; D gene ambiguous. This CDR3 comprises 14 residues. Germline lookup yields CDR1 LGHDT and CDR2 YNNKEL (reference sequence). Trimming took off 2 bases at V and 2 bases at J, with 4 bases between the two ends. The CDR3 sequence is CASSQLAGANVLTF. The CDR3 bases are TGTGCCAGCAGCCAACTAGCTGGGGCCAACGTCCTGACTTTC.

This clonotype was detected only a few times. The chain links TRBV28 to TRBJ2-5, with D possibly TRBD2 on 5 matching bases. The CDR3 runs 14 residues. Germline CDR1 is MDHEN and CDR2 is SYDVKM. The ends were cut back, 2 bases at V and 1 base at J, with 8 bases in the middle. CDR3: CASSLSLAQETQYF. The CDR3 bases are TGTGCCAGCAGTTTAAGTCTAGCCCAAGAGACCCAGTACTTC.

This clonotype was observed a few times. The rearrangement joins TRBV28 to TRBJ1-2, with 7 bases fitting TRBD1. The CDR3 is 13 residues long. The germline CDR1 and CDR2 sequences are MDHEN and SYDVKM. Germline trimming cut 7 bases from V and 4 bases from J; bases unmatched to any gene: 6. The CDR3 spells CASTRTGPYGYTF. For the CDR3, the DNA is TGTGCCAGCACCCGGACAGGCCCCTATGGCTACACCTTC.

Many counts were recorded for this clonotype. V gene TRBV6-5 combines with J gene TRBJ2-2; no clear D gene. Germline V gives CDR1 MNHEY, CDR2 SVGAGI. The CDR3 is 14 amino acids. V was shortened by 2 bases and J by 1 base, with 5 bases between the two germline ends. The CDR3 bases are TGTGCCAGCAGTTACCTGCAGAACACCGGGGAGCTGTTTTTT. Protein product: CASSYLQNTGELFF.

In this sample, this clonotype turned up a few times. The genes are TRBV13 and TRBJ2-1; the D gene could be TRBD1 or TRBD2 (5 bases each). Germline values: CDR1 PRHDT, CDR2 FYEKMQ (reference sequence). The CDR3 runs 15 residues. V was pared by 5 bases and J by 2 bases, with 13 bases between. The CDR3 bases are TGTGCCAGCAGCCCACAGGACTCCACCTACAATGAGCAGTTCTTC. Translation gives CASSPQDSTYNEQFF.

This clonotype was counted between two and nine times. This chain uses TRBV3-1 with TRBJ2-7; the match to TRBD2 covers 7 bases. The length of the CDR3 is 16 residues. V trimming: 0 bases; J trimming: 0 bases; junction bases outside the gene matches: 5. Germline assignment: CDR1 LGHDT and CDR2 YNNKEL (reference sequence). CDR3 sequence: CASSQEGREGSYEQYF. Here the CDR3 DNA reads TGTGCCAGCAGCCAAGAAGGCAGGGAGGGCTCCTACGAGCAGTACTTC.

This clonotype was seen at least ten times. CDR3 in amino acids: CASSSGTSRETQYF. In DNA, the CDR3 is TGCGCCAGCAGCTCAGGGACTAGCAGGGAGACCCAGTACTTC. The rearrangement links TRBV5-1 to TRBJ2-5; 9 bases line up with TRBD2. Per the germline V gene, CDR1 is SGHRS and CDR2 is YFSETQ. The CDR3 is 14 amino acids. V lost 3 bases to trimming and J lost 5 bases; unmatched junction nucleotides: 5. The full variable domain, its missing parts supplied by reference TRBV5-1 and TRBJ2-5, is KAGVTQTPRYLIKTRGQQVTLSCSPISGHRSVSWYQQTPGQGLQFLFEYFSETQRNKGNFPGRFSGRQFSNSRSEMNVSTLELGDSALYLCASSSGTSRETQYFGPGTRLLVL.